This TCR beta chain was retrieved from a study of blood T cell repertoires in COVID-19. Authors' processing steps: Nucleated cell number was recorded as an estimate derived from reference gene primer amplification. Data came from immunoSEQ multiplex PCR; TCRdb stores just in-frame clones and leaves some out. The V and J calls and clone size come from that table; D and trimming were worked out from the DNA. The sample records more than 300,000 clones, roughly 87% being singletons. Cohort 3 donors were reported recovered after two negative PCRs, clearance, or symptom resolution. V was shortened by 1 base and J by 4 bases, with 13 bases between the two germline ends. The length of the CDR3 is 15 residues. Looked up from germline, CDR1 is LGHNA and CDR2 is YNFKEQ.

This rearrangement joins TRBV4-2 to TRBJ1-1; D is unclear. Sequencing was performed on PBMCs or T cells enriched from blood (not recorded which). The clonotype comes from a woman aged 25-40 years who had recovered from COVID-19. The CDR3 reads CASSQAGRTSTEAFF. The CDR3 region has the DNA TGTGCCAGCAGCCAAGCGGGCAGGACTTCCACTGAAGCTTTCTTT.